One sample yielded the 3 T cell receptor beta chains listed below, sequenced in a study of radiotherapy plus CTLA-4 blockade in lung cancer. Sequencing used immunoSEQ multiplex PCR; TCRdb keeps in-frame clones, though not all of them. The sample includes about 53,000 clones, 84% of them seen just once. The material sequenced was peripheral blood, taken from a patient treated with radiotherapy plus ipilimumab. The receptors derive from a human donor with non-small cell lung cancer whose response to radiotherapy plus ipilimumab could not be evaluated.

The rearrangement links TRBV27 to TRBJ1-5; TRBD1 is a possible D gene (5 bases). Germline CDR1 MNHEY, CDR2 SMNVEV (reference sequence). This CDR3 has 14 residues. V dropped 8 bases and J dropped 5 bases, with 16 bases sitting between them. CDR3 in amino acids: CASGMGGKHQPQHF. As DNA, the CDR3 is TGTGCCAGCGGTATGGGGGGGAAACATCAGCCCCAGCATTTT.

This clone was counted only a few times. Other DNA sequences from this sample encode an identical CDR3 as well. V usage is TRBV28 and J usage is TRBJ2-7; 11 positions agree with TRBD2. The CDR3 sequence is 17 residues long. Germline values: CDR1 MDHEN, CDR2 SYDVKM. V lost 3 bases and J lost 4; bases outside the gene matches: 11. The CDR3 reads CASSLGRLAGGEYEQYF. In nucleotides, the CDR3 is TGTGCCAGCAGTTTGGGACGTCTAGCGGGAGGCGAGTACGAGCAGTACTTC.

The V and J genes are TRBV28 and TRBJ2-7; 12 bases line up with TRBD2. Trimming took 8 bases from V and 3 from J; bases not matched to a gene: 11. The germline V gene has CDR1 MDHEN and CDR2 SYDVKM. CDR3 length equals 16 residues. The CDR3 here is CASETYWTSGNYEQYF. For the CDR3, the DNA is TGTGCCAGCGAAACTTACTGGACTAGCGGGAACTACGAGCAGTACTTC.